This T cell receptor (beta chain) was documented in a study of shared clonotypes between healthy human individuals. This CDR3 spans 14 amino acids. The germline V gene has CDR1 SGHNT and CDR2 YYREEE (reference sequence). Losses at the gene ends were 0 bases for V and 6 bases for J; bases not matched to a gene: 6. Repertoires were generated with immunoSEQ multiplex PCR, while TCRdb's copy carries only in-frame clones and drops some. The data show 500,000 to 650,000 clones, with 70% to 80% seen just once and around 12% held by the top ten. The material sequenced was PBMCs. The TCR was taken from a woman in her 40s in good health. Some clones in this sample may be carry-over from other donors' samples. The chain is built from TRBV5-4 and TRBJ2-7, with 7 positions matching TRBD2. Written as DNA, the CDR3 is TGTGCCAGCAGCTTGGGGCGGGAGAGTAGCGAGCAGTACTTC. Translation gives CASSLGRESSEQYF.